The next 22 T cell receptor beta chains were all read from a single sample in a study of shared clonotypes between healthy human individuals. Naive CD8 cells lacked CD45RO, underwent positive selection for CCR7 and left out terminally differentiated effector memory CD45RA+ cells. Data came from immunoSEQ multiplex PCR; TCRdb stores just in-frame clones and leaves some out. The repertoire holds hundreds of thousands of clones, 85% to 95% seen once, with approximately 0.11% in the top ten. What was sequenced was naive CD8+ T cells sorted from blood. Receptor source: a woman in her 30s in good health.

The chain is built from TRBV5-5 and TRBJ2-3; D possibly corresponds to TRBD2 (6 bases). Germline CDR1 is SGHKS and CDR2 is YYEKEE (reference sequence). V was trimmed by 0 bases and J by 5 bases, leaving 10 bases between them. The CDR3 runs 14 residues. The CDR3 DNA sequence: TGTGCCAGCAGCTTGGGCCGGGAGAAAGATACGCAGTATTTT. Translated: CASSLGREKDTQYF.

This chain links TRBV9 with TRBJ2-7; 9 bases match TRBD2. This CDR3 is built from 14 residues. The junction had 6 bases not matched to a gene; V was cut back by 5 bases and J by 3 bases. Germline V lookup: CDR1 SGDLS, CDR2 YYNGEE. The CDR3 reads CASSPSGNDYEQYF. The CDR3 DNA sequence: TGTGCCAGCAGTCCTAGCGGGAACGACTACGAGCAGTACTTC.

The gene calls are TRBV30 and TRBJ1-2, with D possibly TRBD1 on 6 matching bases. Germline V CDR1 and CDR2: GTSNPN, SVGIG (reference sequence). There are 16 residues in the CDR3. The V gene lost 0 bases and the J gene lost 4 bases, with 18 bases spanning the gap. CDR3 in amino acids: CAWSVGGGIFGYGYTF. CDR3 nucleotide sequence: TGTGCCTGGAGTGTCGGGGGCGGAATTTTTGGCTATGGCTACACCTTC.

The chain couples TRBV7-9 to TRBJ2-3, with D possibly matching TRBD1 (6 bases). This CDR3 has 17 residues. The germline gives CDR1 SEHNR, CDR2 FQNEAQ (reference sequence). With 3 bases removed from V and 2 bases from J, the gap between germline ends came to 18 bases. The CDR3 sequence is CASSFHGQRISTDTQYF. The CDR3 DNA sequence: TGTGCCAGCAGCTTCCATGGACAGAGGATTTCCACAGATACGCAGTATTTT.

The chain employs TRBV7-9 and TRBJ2-3, with 11 bases identical to TRBD2. The CDR3 consists of 15 residues. CDR1 is SEHNR and CDR2 is FQNEAQ in the germline V gene (reference sequence). Trimming cost V 4 bases and J 3 bases; bases outside gene matches: 3. The CDR3: CASSYGTSGTDTQYF. As DNA, the CDR3 is TGTGCCAGCAGCTATGGGACTAGCGGTACAGATACGCAGTATTTT.

The gene calls are TRBV11-2 and TRBJ2-7; D gene unclear. The V gene lost 0 bases and the J gene lost 0 bases, with 15 bases spanning the gap. Germline CDR1 SGHAT, CDR2 FQNNGV. CDR3 length: 17 residues. The CDR3 sequence: CASSLEDLDPSSYEQYF. The CDR3 DNA sequence: TGTGCCAGCAGCTTAGAGGATCTGGACCCTAGCTCCTACGAGCAGTACTTC. The variable domain in full, completed from reference TRBV11-2 and TRBJ2-7, reads EAGVAQSPRYKIIEKRQSVAFWCNPISGHATLYWYQQILGQGPKLLIQFQNNGVVDDSQLPKDRFSAERLKGVDSTLKIQPAKLEDSAVYLCASSLEDLDPSSYEQYFGPGTRLTVT.

V and J are TRBV5-6 and TRBJ1-5; D is possibly TRBD1 (6 bases). The V and J ends lost 1 base and 0 bases respectively, with 8 bases between them. This CDR3 is 15 amino acids long. Germline assignment: CDR1 SGHDT and CDR2 YYEEEE. The CDR3 loop is CASSLTGFSNQPQHF. CDR3 in DNA: TGTGCCAGCAGCTTGACAGGGTTTAGCAATCAGCCCCAGCATTTT.

This clone has just one count. This chain connects TRBV5-5 to TRBJ1-2, with D perhaps TRBD1 (6 bases). V was clipped by 0 bases and J by 4 bases, with 16 bases between them. CDR3 length: 16 amino acids. CDR1 and CDR2 from the germline V gene are SGHKS and YYEKEE (reference sequence). The CDR3 loop is CASSLEGGEVPYGYTF. CDR3 DNA: TGTGCCAGCAGCTTGGAGGGGGGCGAGGTTCCCTATGGCTACACCTTC.

The chain combines TRBV30 with TRBJ2-2; D is uncertain. The ends were cut back, 6 bases at V and 0 bases at J, with 8 bases in the middle. CDR3 length equals 13 residues. Germline V gene lookup returns CDR1 GTSNPN and CDR2 SVGIG (reference sequence). The CDR3 is CACLNANTGELFF. CDR3 nucleotide sequence: TGTGCCTGCCTCAACGCGAACACCGGGGAGCTGTTTTTT.

The chain carries TRBV7-9 and TRBJ2-5; D possibly corresponds to TRBD2 (6 bases). CDR1 SEHNR and CDR2 FQNEAQ come from the germline V gene (reference sequence). This CDR3 region has 15 residues. V was pared by 0 bases and J by 1 base, with 9 bases between. DNA for the CDR3: TGTGCCAGCAGCTTAGCGATCGGGGGCCAAGAGACCCAGTACTTC. Residues: CASSLAIGGQETQYF.

Notes on this clone: Sequence at one end of the junction differs from germline and may be a read error. V gene TRBV20-1 combines with J gene TRBJ2-4, with unresolved D. Germline V gives CDR1 DFQATT, CDR2 SNEGSKA (reference sequence). The CDR3 covers 11 residues. CDR3 residues: CSARDWWIWHF. CDR3 bases: TGCAGTGCTAGAGATTGGTGGATCTGGCACTTC.

V usage is TRBV15 and J usage is TRBJ2-7; D call uncertain. CDR1 is LNHNV, CDR2 YYDKDF, per germline (reference sequence). The CDR3 is made up of 13 amino acids. Trimming pared 0 bases from V and 1 base from J, leaving 4 bases between. DNA of the CDR3: TGTGCCACCAGCAGAGAGGGGTCCTACGAGCAGTACTTC. Translating gives CATSREGSYEQYF.

This chain links TRBV28 with TRBJ2-5; a possible D gene is TRBD1 (6 bases). There are 15 residues in the CDR3. Germline-derived CDR1 and CDR2 are MDHEN and SYDVKM. V was shortened by 7 bases and J by 8 bases, with 23 bases between the two germline ends. The CDR3 sequence is CASIIKGTPRDTQYF. The CDR3 nucleotides read TGTGCCAGCATCATAAAAGGGACACCGAGGGATACCCAGTACTTC.

The genes are TRBV19 and TRBJ2-1, with D perhaps TRBD2 (7 bases). The CDR3 has 15 residues. Between the trimmed V and J ends, which lost 4 bases and 4 bases, there was a span of 14 bases. Germline V CDR1 and CDR2: LNHDA, SQIVND (reference sequence). The CDR3 coding sequence is TGTGCCAGTAGTAAGTGGGAGGGGGAGTACAATGAGCAGTTCTTC. Its translation is CASSKWEGEYNEQFF.

This clone has a single count. The V and J genes are TRBV13 and TRBJ2-7; the D call may be TRBD1 or TRBD2 (5 bases each). V was trimmed by 5 bases and J by 5 bases, leaving 13 bases between them. This CDR3 is 13 amino acids long. Germline values: CDR1 PRHDT, CDR2 FYEKMQ (reference sequence). The CDR3 spells CASSEGYLDEQYF. The CDR3 bases are TGTGCCAGCAGCGAGGGGTATCTCGACGAGCAGTACTTC.

The rearrangement joins TRBV13 to TRBJ1-2; possibly TRBD1 for D (5 bases). Germline CDR1 PRHDT, CDR2 FYEKMQ (reference sequence). This CDR3 has 14 residues. V lost 3 bases to trimming and J lost 3 bases, with 11 bases between them. CDR3 sequence (DNA): TGTGCCAGCAGCTTGGAAGGGGCTGACTATGGCTACACCTTC. Translated: CASSLEGADYGYTF.

The chain carries TRBV28 and TRBJ1-4; 10 bases are shared with TRBD1. The germline V gene encodes CDR1 MDHEN and CDR2 SYDVKM. The CDR3 has 13 amino acids. With V trimmed by 8 bases and J by 7 bases, 4 bases remained unmatched. The CDR3 coding sequence is TGTGCCAGCGGGGACAGGGGAGGTGAAAAACTGTTTTTT. This gives the protein CASGDRGGEKLFF.

The chain recombines TRBV19 with TRBJ2-2; no firm D call. The CDR3 contains 15 residues. Germline loops: CDR1 LNHDA, CDR2 SQIVND (reference sequence). V was cut by 9 bases and J by 8 bases, with 22 bases left in between. Here the CDR3 DNA reads TGTGCCAGCTCTCCCGGTTTTTGGCGCCCAGGGGAGCTGTTTTTT. Translation gives CASSPGFWRPGELFF.

This chain links TRBV7-8 with TRBJ2-1; D call uncertain. Germline V gives CDR1 SGHVS, CDR2 FQNEAQ. This CDR3 has 16 residues. Deletions cut 5 bases from V and 2 bases from J, with 16 bases between. The CDR3 protein is CASSPSSGHPYNEQFF. The CDR3, as DNA: TGTGCCAGCAGCCCCTCAAGTGGCCACCCCTACAATGAGCAGTTCTTC.

The V and J genes are TRBV9 and TRBJ2-1; 9 nucleotides line up with TRBD2. The trim removed 3 bases at V and 4 bases at J, leaving 5 bases unmatched. The CDR3 has 15 amino acids. Looked up from germline, CDR1 is SGDLS and CDR2 is YYNGEE. The CDR3 DNA reads TGTGCCAGCAGCGCGAGCGGGAGGAATTACAATGAGCAGTTCTTC. Its protein is CASSASGRNYNEQFF. Looking up the rest from reference TRBV9 and TRBJ2-1 gives the full variable domain: DSGVTQTPKHLITATGQRVTLRCSPRSGDLSVYWYQQSLDQGLQFLIQYYNGEERAKGNILERFSAQQFPDLHSELNLSSLELGDSALYFCASSASGRNYNEQFFGPGTRLTVL.

The CDR3 nucleotides read TGTGCCAGCAGTGAAGGTCCCAGATCAAGCTCCTACGAGCAGTACTTC. This codes for CASSEGPRSSSYEQYF. This chain joins TRBV6-1 and TRBJ2-7; the D is unclear. CDR1 and CDR2 (germline): MNHNS, SASEGT. The CDR3 has 16 residues. V lost 1 base and J 0 bases, leaving 13 bases between the germline ends.

The chain is built from TRBV5-8 and TRBJ2-5; no clear D gene. This CDR3 contains 15 residues. Germline CDR1 reads SGHTS; CDR2 reads YDEGEE. Trimming took off 4 bases at V and 0 bases at J, with 13 bases between the two ends. CDR3 in amino acids: CASSPQPNHQETQYF. The CDR3 DNA reads TGTGCCAGCAGCCCTCAGCCAAACCACCAAGAGACCCAGTACTTC.